The T cell receptor beta chain under discussion was sequenced for a study of T cell therapy after organ transplantation. Study overall: Across 2 to 6 intravenous infusions, patients got a median of 1.92 x 10^8 CMV-specific T cells. Notes on the study in general: Few nonresponder expansions may reflect low coverage from poor CD8+ yield.

Assay used: immunoSEQ multiplex PCR; TCRdb lists only in-frame clones, some missing. The table includes 51,000 or so clones, approximately 94% detected once. In germline, CDR1 is SNHLY, CDR2 FYNNEI. The ends lost 0 bases at V and 7 bases at J; junction bases unmatched: 12. The CDR3 sequence is 17 residues long. Concerning this clone: What it binds is not known.

The chain recombines TRBV2 with TRBJ2-4; 7 bases agree with TRBD2. The source of this sequence is a human patient who had received a solid organ transplant and had CMV disease. The material was CD8+ T cells from blood, obtained before autologous CMV-specific T cell therapy. The CDR3 loop reads CASSEALGGSIKNIQYF. Written as DNA, the CDR3 is TGTGCCAGCAGTGAAGCGTTAGGCGGGAGTATTAAGAACATTCAGTACTTC.